A selection of T cell receptor beta chains follows, all from one sample in a study of T cells in Graves' hyperthyroidism and ophthalmopathy. Via MiXCR, TCRdb re-called the multiplex PCR reads, giving one row per CDR3 protein. Of around 760,000 distinct CDR3 sequences detected, about 35% appear once; the ten largest clones hold roughly 30%. Sequenced: blood. Source of these receptors: a woman aged 40 to 55 with Graves' hyperthyroidism. Both conserved end residues are part of each CDR3. The order of the fields is D gene, clone size, J gene, V gene, CDR3 DNA, CDR3 protein. D genes are given only for firm matches. Clone size, where shown, is once, few, many, or a class for clones that have expanded.

d_gene: .
abundance: few
j_gene: TRBJ1-4
v_gene: TRBV6-1
CDR3nt: TGTGCCAGCAATCCATTGGGGGGGACGGGTGAAAAACTGTTTTTT
CDR3aa: CASNPLGGTGEKLFF

d_gene: .
abundance: .
j_gene: TRBJ2-7
v_gene: TRBV20-1
CDR3nt: TGCAGTGTAATGGGGGAGCGAGGCTACGAGCAGTACTTC
CDR3aa: CSVMGERGYEQYF

d_gene: .
abundance: few
j_gene: TRBJ1-2
v_gene: TRBV9
CDR3nt: TGTGCCAGCAGCCCCGGACGGGCGATCAACCCTAACTATGGCTACACCTTC
CDR3aa: CASSPGRAINPNYGYTF

d_gene: .
abundance: .
j_gene: TRBJ2-2
v_gene: TRBV19
CDR3nt: TGTGCCAGTAGTATTTTGGGGGTCAACGGGGTGCTGTTTTTT
CDR3aa: CASSILGVNGVLFF

d_gene: .
abundance: few
j_gene: TRBJ2-7
v_gene: TRBV5-5
CDR3nt: TGTGCCAGCAGCTTGTTGGGGGGTCCTGAAGAGCAGTACTTC
CDR3aa: CASSLLGGPEEQYF

d_gene: TRBD1
abundance: many
j_gene: TRBJ1-1
v_gene: TRBV29-1
CDR3nt: TGCAGCGTGTCACAGGGGTATAACACTGAAGCTTTCTTT
CDR3aa: CSVSQGYNTEAFF

d_gene: TRBD1
abundance: .
j_gene: TRBJ2-3
v_gene: TRBV10-2
CDR3nt: TGCGCCAGCAGTGACCAGGGGGCGTTATCAGATACGCAGTATTTT
CDR3aa: CASSDQGALSDTQYF

d_gene: .
abundance: .
j_gene: TRBJ1-4
v_gene: TRBV11-3
CDR3nt: TGTGCCAGCAGCCGCTACAGGGCTAATGAAAAACTGTTTTTT
CDR3aa: CASSRYRANEKLFF

d_gene: .
abundance: .
j_gene: TRBJ1-5
v_gene: TRBV7-2
CDR3nt: TGTGCCAGCAGTTACTCAAGGTTGAGCAATCAGCCCCAGCATTTT
CDR3aa: CASSYSRLSNQPQHF

d_gene: .
abundance: many
j_gene: TRBJ1-5
v_gene: TRBV7-2
CDR3nt: TGTGCCAGCAGCTTAGGGGGGGAACTCCAGCATTTT
CDR3aa: CASSLGGELQHF

d_gene: TRBD2
abundance: few
j_gene: TRBJ2-7
v_gene: TRBV12-3/TRBV12-4
CDR3nt: TGTGCCAGCAGTCCCCCCTCCCGAGGACTAGCGGGGGGGCCCGACCGCTACGAGCAGTACTTC
CDR3aa: CASSPPSRGLAGGPDRYEQYF

d_gene: .
abundance: many
j_gene: TRBJ1-2
v_gene: TRBV29-1
CDR3nt: TGCCTAGGGTACGGAAACTATGGCTACACCTTC
CDR3aa: CLGYGNYGYTF

d_gene: .
abundance: .
j_gene: TRBJ1-6
v_gene: TRBV20-1
CDR3nt: TGCAGTGCTAGTGGGGCAGGGCGTAATTCACCCCTCCACTTT
CDR3aa: CSASGAGRNSPLHF

d_gene: TRBD2
abundance: few
j_gene: TRBJ2-3
v_gene: TRBV7-8
CDR3nt: TGTGCCAGCAGCTTAGAGTTGGCGGGGGGGGAGTATTTT
CDR3aa: CASSLELAGGEYF

d_gene: TRBD1
abundance: few
j_gene: TRBJ1-1
v_gene: TRBV2
CDR3nt: TGTGCCAGCAGTGAAGCAAACAGGGGTTACAACACTGAAGCTTTCTTT
CDR3aa: CASSEANRGYNTEAFF

d_gene: .
abundance: .
j_gene: TRBJ2-7
v_gene: TRBV6-5
CDR3nt: TGTGCCAGCAGTGAATTGGAGGGTAGGAAGCAGTACTTC
CDR3aa: CASSELEGRKQYF

d_gene: .
abundance: .
j_gene: TRBJ2-5
v_gene: TRBV7-6
CDR3nt: TGTGCCAGCAGCGACGTGGGCGAGACCCAGTACTTC
CDR3aa: CASSDVGETQYF

d_gene: .
abundance: .
j_gene: TRBJ1-4
v_gene: TRBV7-6
CDR3nt: TGTGCCAGCAGCCCAATTCGGGGGGCAACTAATGAAAAACTGTTTTTT
CDR3aa: CASSPIRGATNEKLFF

d_gene: .
abundance: many
j_gene: TRBJ1-1
v_gene: TRBV2
CDR3nt: TGTGCCAGCACCAAGAACAATCAGGGCAACACTGAAGCTTTCTTT
CDR3aa: CASTKNNQGNTEAFF

d_gene: .
abundance: many
j_gene: TRBJ1-1
v_gene: TRBV19
CDR3nt: TGTGCCAGTAGTATGGAGGGGAGGACTGAAGCTTTCTTT
CDR3aa: CASSMEGRTEAFF

d_gene: TRBD1
abundance: few
j_gene: TRBJ2-7
v_gene: TRBV12-3/TRBV12-4
CDR3nt: TGTGCCAGCAGTACCCTGGACAGGTTCTACGAGCAGTACTTC
CDR3aa: CASSTLDRFYEQYF

d_gene: .
abundance: .
j_gene: TRBJ1-5
v_gene: TRBV20-1
CDR3nt: TGCAGTGCTAGGACAACATATAGCAATCAGCCCCAGCATTTT
CDR3aa: CSARTTYSNQPQHF

d_gene: .
abundance: few
j_gene: TRBJ2-2
v_gene: TRBV24-1
CDR3nt: TGTGCCACCAGTGAACGGGGGCGGCCCGGGGAGCTGTTTTTT
CDR3aa: CATSERGRPGELFF

d_gene: TRBD1
abundance: .
j_gene: TRBJ1-2
v_gene: TRBV29-1
CDR3nt: TGCAGCCCCGGTGACAGGGTCGACTATGGCTACACCTTC
CDR3aa: CSPGDRVDYGYTF

d_gene: TRBD2
abundance: .
j_gene: TRBJ2-7
v_gene: TRBV7-6
CDR3nt: TGTGCCAGCAGTCCCGGGACTAGCGGGAGGTCCTACAATGAGCAGTACTTC
CDR3aa: CASSPGTSGRSYNEQYF

d_gene: TRBD1
abundance: many
j_gene: TRBJ1-2
v_gene: TRBV19
CDR3nt: TGTGCCAGTTTCGCAGGGGGTGTAGTCTATGGCTACACCTTC
CDR3aa: CASFAGGVVYGYTF

d_gene: .
abundance: .
j_gene: TRBJ2-7
v_gene: TRBV6-5
CDR3nt: TGTGCCAGCGCGTACCTCATAAGCTCCTACGAGCAGTACTTC
CDR3aa: CASAYLISSYEQYF

d_gene: .
abundance: few
j_gene: TRBJ1-6
v_gene: TRBV28
CDR3nt: TGTGCCAGCGAGGACAGCCATGGGCCACCCCTCCACTTT
CDR3aa: CASEDSHGPPLHF

d_gene: .
abundance: .
j_gene: TRBJ2-3
v_gene: TRBV2
CDR3nt: TGTGCCAGCAGTGGGACCCATACGCAGTATTTT
CDR3aa: CASSGTHTQYF

d_gene: TRBD1
abundance: .
j_gene: TRBJ1-5
v_gene: TRBV7-2
CDR3nt: TGTGCCAGCAGCTTAGTGGGGCAGGGGGGTCAGCCCCAGCATTTT
CDR3aa: CASSLVGQGGQPQHF

d_gene: TRBD1
abundance: .
j_gene: TRBJ2-7
v_gene: TRBV6-6
CDR3nt: TGTGCCAGCAGTTATGGGTTCAGGGGGCAAGGCTTC
CDR3aa: CASSYGFRGQGF

d_gene: TRBD1
abundance: .
j_gene: TRBJ1-1
v_gene: TRBV4-3
CDR3nt: TGCGCCAGCAGCCAAAGGACAGGGTGGGATGAAGCTTTCTTT
CDR3aa: CASSQRTGWDEAFF

d_gene: .
abundance: .
j_gene: TRBJ2-5
v_gene: TRBV7-8
CDR3nt: .
CDR3aa: CASSFYICSAGDPWRQETQYF

d_gene: .
abundance: few
j_gene: TRBJ2-7
v_gene: TRBV10-2
CDR3nt: TGCGCCAGCATGAAGGGCTACGAGCAGTACTTC
CDR3aa: CASMKGYEQYF

d_gene: .
abundance: .
j_gene: TRBJ1-5
v_gene: TRBV5-1
CDR3nt: TGCGCCAGCAGCCGGCCGGGACTAGGCAATCAGCCCCAGCATTTT
CDR3aa: CASSRPGLGNQPQHF

d_gene: .
abundance: .
j_gene: TRBJ2-6
v_gene: TRBV12-3/TRBV12-4
CDR3nt: TGTGCCAGCAGGCTACGTATGGGGGCCAACGTCCTGACTTTC
CDR3aa: CASRLRMGANVLTF

d_gene: .
abundance: .
j_gene: TRBJ2-5
v_gene: TRBV7-9
CDR3nt: TGTGCCAGCAGCTTATTTCGTGCCCCCGGGACCCAGTACTTC
CDR3aa: CASSLFRAPGTQYF

d_gene: .
abundance: few
j_gene: TRBJ1-6
v_gene: TRBV3-1
CDR3nt: TGTGCCAGCAGCCAAGAAGCACAGGGAAATGGTTCACCCCTCCACTTT
CDR3aa: CASSQEAQGNGSPLHF

d_gene: .
abundance: .
j_gene: TRBJ2-1
v_gene: TRBV2
CDR3nt: TGTGCCAGCAGTCCAATGGGGAGTTGGGAGCAGTTCTTC
CDR3aa: CASSPMGSWEQFF

d_gene: TRBD2
abundance: .
j_gene: TRBJ2-7
v_gene: TRBV20-1
CDR3nt: TGCAGTGCTGCCTCTAGCGGGAGATTGTACGAGCAGTACTTC
CDR3aa: CSAASSGRLYEQYF

d_gene: .
abundance: .
j_gene: TRBJ1-4
v_gene: TRBV9
CDR3nt: TGTGCCAGCAGCGTAGGAGCCAGTGGGAATGAAAAACTGTTTTTT
CDR3aa: CASSVGASGNEKLFF

d_gene: TRBD2
abundance: .
j_gene: TRBJ2-2
v_gene: TRBV7-3
CDR3nt: TGTGCCAGCAGCGATAATGGGGAAAGGACTAGCGTGAACACCGGGGAGCTGTTTTTT
CDR3aa: CASSDNGERTSVNTGELFF

d_gene: .
abundance: few
j_gene: TRBJ1-2
v_gene: TRBV19
CDR3nt: TGTGCCAGTAGTGCCCTCGGGAATAATCATGGCTACACCTTC
CDR3aa: CASSALGNNHGYTF

d_gene: .
abundance: many
j_gene: TRBJ1-1
v_gene: TRBV12-3/TRBV12-4
CDR3nt: TGTGCCAGCAGCATAGGGGGGTACACTGAAGCTTTCTTT
CDR3aa: CASSIGGYTEAFF